In this sample, the clone carrying this T cell receptor beta chain turned up once. Its antigen is currently unknown. This sample stems from a study of brain T cells in children with intractable seizures. Study-wide results and limits: Viral specificity was inferred only from CDR3 similarity; HCMV serostatus was unknown. Pre- and post-surgery blood differed in depth, so pre-surgery absences may be undersampling.

Generated by immunoSEQ multiplex PCR, the TCRdb table keeps only in-frame clones and is missing some. The table shows around 41,000 clones, with roughly 90% occurring only once. Germline V gene data show CDR1 as LNHDA and CDR2 as SQIVND (reference sequence). CDR3 length: 14 amino acids. The ends were cut back, 3 bases at V and 5 bases at J, with 13 bases in the middle. Source: peripheral blood, taken at surgery. The receptor was isolated from a girl aged 2 to 10 with tuberous sclerosis and intractable seizures. The gene calls are TRBV19 and TRBJ1-1; D uncertain. CDR3 in amino acids: CASSIPGRRTEAFF. As DNA, the CDR3 is TGTGCCAGTAGTATCCCTGGGAGGAGAACTGAAGCTTTCTTT.